One and the same sample provided the 16 T cell receptor beta chains below, sequenced in a study of T cells after yellow fever vaccination. MiXCR, applied by TCRdb to the 5' RACE reads, yields one record per CDR3 protein. The repertoire holds hundreds of thousands of distinct CDR3 sequences, with 8.7% as singletons. The sequencing used PBMCs, collected on the day of the first yellow fever vaccination. Receptors were obtained from a young man who received the YFV17D yellow fever vaccine.

The chain employs TRBV7-2 and TRBJ1-2, with 9 bases aligning to TRBD1. The CDR3 has 14 residues. Germline V gene data show CDR1 as SGHTA and CDR2 as FQGNSA. V was clipped by 1 base and J by 3 bases; unmatched bases: 0. This chain's CDR3 is CASSLGTGDYGYTF. CDR3 sequence (DNA): TGTGCCAGCAGCTTAGGGACAGGGGACTATGGCTACACCTTC.

This rearrangement joins TRBV29-1 to TRBJ2-5, with no clear D. There are 14 residues in the CDR3. Per germline, CDR1 SQVTM and CDR2 ANQGSEA. The V gene lost 5 bases and the J gene lost 4 bases, with 17 bases spanning the gap. The CDR3 nucleotides are TGCAGCGTTCACGGCCCTTCGGGTGGAGAGACCCAGTACTTC. Protein sequence: CSVHGPSGGETQYF.

In DNA form, the CDR3 reads TGTGCCAGCAGCGGCTGGGCGGCACAGCGGCAGTTCTTC. Translating gives CASSGWAAQRQFF. The chain has TRBV5-6 and TRBJ2-1; D is uncertain. From germline, CDR1 is SGHDT and CDR2 YYEEEE. The CDR3 is 13 residues long. V was shortened by 4 bases and J by 12 bases, with 17 bases between the two germline ends. The complete variable domain, with remaining parts taken from reference TRBV5-6 and TRBJ2-1, reads DAGVTQSPTHLIKTRGQQVTLRCSPKSGHDTVSWYQQALGQGPQFIFQYYEEEERQRGNFPDRFSGHQFPNYSSELNVNALLLGDSALYLCASSGWAAQRQFFGPGTRLTVL.

The V call is TRBV27, the J call TRBJ2-1; the match to TRBD2 covers 11 bases. From germline, CDR1 is MNHEY and CDR2 SMNVEV (reference sequence). V trimming: 3 bases; J trimming: 0 bases; junction bases outside the gene matches: 22. The CDR3 covers 23 residues. CDR3 nucleotide sequence: TGTGCCAGCAGTTTCTTGGCTAGCGGGGGGCTCGGAGAGACTCATAGCTCCTACAATGAGCAGTTCTTC. The encoded protein is CASSFLASGGLGETHSSYNEQFF.

V usage is TRBV7-2 and J usage is TRBJ2-5, with no clear D. Trimming took 6 bases from V and 1 from J, leaving 3 bases between them. This CDR3 has 11 residues. The V gene's germline CDR1 is SGHTA and CDR2 FQGNSA. The CDR3 loop reads CASRAQETQYF. CDR3 nucleotides: TGTGCCAGCAGAGCCCAAGAGACCCAGTACTTC.

The gene calls are TRBV4-2 and TRBJ2-7, with D possibly called TRBD1 or TRBD2 (6 bases each). Trimming stripped 4 bases from V and 0 bases from J, with 10 bases between. The CDR3 runs 14 residues. Per the germline V gene, CDR1 is LGHNA and CDR2 is YNFKEQ. The CDR3 bases are TGTGCCAGCAGCCTCGGGGGCCTCTCCTACGAGCAGTACTTC. This translates into CASSLGGLSYEQYF.

The genes are TRBV3-1 and TRBJ1-6; the D is unclear. This CDR3 has 12 residues. Germline CDR1 reads LGHDT; CDR2 reads YNNKEL (reference sequence). V lost 4 bases and J 8 bases, leaving 6 bases between the germline ends. The CDR3 loop reads CASSRQDSPLHF. The CDR3 DNA reads as TGTGCCAGCAGCCGTCAGGATTCACCCCTCCACTTT.

Comment on this clonotype: A read error may be the cause here, since a much bigger clone is one base away. V is TRBV5-1 and J is TRBJ2-1; 9 bases agree with TRBD2. CDR1 and CDR2 from the germline V gene are SGHRS and YFSETQ. The CDR3 covers 14 residues. Here the CDR3 DNA reads TGCACCAGCAGCGGGACTAGCAACAACAATGAGCAGTTCTTC. It translates to CTSSGTSNNNEQFF.

This sequence joins TRBV29-1 and TRBJ1-1; 9 bases align to TRBD1. The length of the CDR3 is 13 residues. V shed 6 bases and J 5 bases; nucleotides not matched to a gene: 7. CDR1 SQVTM and CDR2 ANQGSEA come from the germline V gene. Here the CDR3 DNA reads TGCAGCGTATCCGGGACAGGGATGACTGAAGCTTTCTTT. It translates to CSVSGTGMTEAFF. The full variable domain, rest sourced from reference TRBV29-1 and TRBJ1-1, is SAVISQKPSRDICQRGTSLTIQCQVDSQVTMMFWYRQQPGQSLTLIATANQGSEATYESGFVIDKFPISRPNLTFSTLTVSNMSPEDSSIYLCSVSGTGMTEAFFGQGTRLTVV.

V usage is TRBV18 and J usage is TRBJ1-4; tentatively, D is TRBD1 (6 bases). Germline lookup yields CDR1 KGHSH and CDR2 LQKENI. Trimming pared 4 bases from V and 11 bases from J, leaving 23 bases between. This CDR3 comprises 16 residues. CDR3 sequence (DNA): TGTGCCAGCTCACTGGGGGCAACCGCACGGGAGGGGAAACTGTTTTTT. It codes for CASSLGATAREGKLFF.

The chain has TRBV19 and TRBJ2-2, with 7 bases that match TRBD2. The J segment lost 0 bases and the V segment lost 11 bases, leaving 12 bases of the junction unmatched. The CDR3 is 16 residues long. Germline values: CDR1 LNHDA, CDR2 SQIVND (reference sequence). CDR3 coding DNA: TGTGCCGGGGGATCCGGGACTACCGCGAACACCGGGGAGCTGTTTTTT. Translated: CAGGSGTTANTGELFF.

The chain combines TRBV7-3 with TRBJ2-3; a possible D gene is TRBD2 (5 bases). The V gene lost 5 bases and the J gene lost 5 bases, with 17 bases spanning the gap. The CDR3 totals 15 residues. CDR1 and CDR2 (germline): SGHTA, FQGTGA. Here the CDR3 reads CASSRTAIGIDTQYF. CDR3 in DNA: TGTGCCAGCAGCCGGACTGCCATCGGTATAGATACGCAGTATTTT.

This clonotype came up a few times. Written as DNA, the CDR3 is TGTGCCAGCAGCGAGGGATCCGGGGCCCAGCATTTT. Encoded protein: CASSEGSGAQHF. This chain uses TRBV6-6 with TRBJ1-5; D gene ambiguous. The CDR3 spans 12 residues. Germline-derived CDR1 and CDR2 are MNHNY and SVGAGI (reference sequence). Trimming removed 6 bases at V and 11 bases at J, with 14 bases between.

This clonotype has more than one count but fewer than ten. This chain uses TRBV11-2 with TRBJ2-3, with D perhaps TRBD1 (5 bases). The CDR3 covers 14 residues. V was shortened by 2 bases and J by 1 base, with 7 bases between the two germline ends. Per the germline V gene, CDR1 is SGHAT and CDR2 is FQNNGV. Here the CDR3 reads CASSLWGGTDTQYF. Here the CDR3 DNA reads TGTGCCAGCAGCTTATGGGGCGGCACAGATACGCAGTATTTT. The entire variable domain, with the rest obtained from reference TRBV11-2 and TRBJ2-3, is as follows: EAGVAQSPRYKIIEKRQSVAFWCNPISGHATLYWYQQILGQGPKLLIQFQNNGVVDDSQLPKDRFSAERLKGVDSTLKIQPAKLEDSAVYLCASSLWGGTDTQYFGPGTRLTVL.

The rearrangement uses TRBV5-1 and TRBJ2-5, with a weak D call TRBD2 (5 bases). The CDR3 is 14 amino acids. The germline CDR1 and CDR2 sequences are SGHRS and YFSETQ. V gave up 3 bases and J gave up 5 bases, with 14 bases separating them. The CDR3 bases are TGCGCCAGCAGCTCCCCCTCGAGGGAGGAGACCCAGTACTTC. This gives the protein CASSSPSREETQYF.

This clonotype was counted many times. The chain has TRBV12-3 or TRBV12-4 and TRBJ2-2; D remains ambiguous. The V end was cut by 6 bases, the J end by 0 bases, with 11 bases between. The length of the CDR3 is 15 residues. CDR3 protein: CASRLRLANTGELFF. DNA for the CDR3: TGTGCCAGCAGGCTCAGGTTAGCGAACACCGGGGAGCTGTTTTTT.